The rows below give T cell receptor beta chains drawn from one sample of a study of cytomegalovirus exposure and HLA in healthy donors. Profiling relied on immunoSEQ multiplex PCR, and the TCRdb table lists in-frame clones only, not all of them. The sample has more than 15,000 clones, about 77% seen once. The sequencing input was PBMCs. The receptor source for this set is a man aged 18 to 35 in good health and CMV-seronegative. Both conserved end residues are part of each CDR3. D genes are given only for firm matches. Some rows mark clone size as missing; the rest say once, few, many or name a class of expanded clone.

CDR3aa | CDR3nt | v_gene | abundance | j_gene | d_gene
CASIGQGASYGYTF | TGTGCCAGTATTGGACAGGGGGCAAGCTATGGCTACACCTTC | TRBV19 | . | TRBJ1-2 | TRBD1
CASNDRVSSYNSPLHF | TGCGCCAGCAACGACAGGGTTAGTTCCTATAATTCACCCCTCCACTTT | TRBV4-3 | . | TRBJ1-6 | TRBD1
CASRPSRAYNEQFF | TGCGCCAGCAGGCCGTCCCGAGCTTACAATGAGCAGTTCTTC | TRBV5-1 | few | TRBJ2-1 | .
CASSERGLVSIQYF | TGTGCCAGCAGCGAAAGGGGACTAGTCAGCATTCAGTACTTC | TRBV7-2 | . | TRBJ2-4 | TRBD2
CAWQGVSGNTIYF | TGTGCCTGGCAGGGGGTCTCTGGAAACACCATATATTTT | TRBV30 | . | TRBJ1-3 | TRBD1
CASRDRGTEAFF | TGTGCCAGCAGAGACAGGGGTACTGAAGCTTTCTTT | TRBV6-6 | . | TRBJ1-1 | TRBD1
CASSPPDRGLAPLHF | TGTGCCAGCTCACCACCGGACAGGGGTCTTGCACCCCTCCACTTT | TRBV18 | . | TRBJ1-6 | TRBD1
CASSPPGQGTGEQYF | TGCGCCAGCAGCCCTCCGGGACAGGGAACGGGTGAGCAGTACTTC | TRBV5-1 | . | TRBJ2-7 | TRBD1
CAWGRGVDHEKLFF | TGTGCCTGGGGGAGGGGGGTGGACCATGAAAAACTGTTTTTT | TRBV30 | few | TRBJ1-4 | .
CASSTEFKAAGELFF | TGTGCCAGCAGTACGGAGTTTAAGGCCGCCGGGGAGCTGTTTTTT | TRBV6-5 | few | TRBJ2-2 | .
CSVGIGGYEQYF | TGCAGCGTTGGTATCGGCGGCTACGAGCAGTACTTC | TRBV29-1 | . | TRBJ2-7 | .
CASNRVQNNYGYTF | TGTGCCAGCAATCGGGTCCAGAATAACTATGGCTACACCTTC | TRBV2 | . | TRBJ1-2 | .
CASSTGQGGTDTQYF | TGTGCCAGCAGCACTGGACAGGGGGGCACAGATACGCAGTATTTT | TRBV6-5 | . | TRBJ2-3 | TRBD1
CASSDGLEPQETQYF | TGTGCCAGCAGCGACGGACTAGAACCTCAAGAGACCCAGTACTTC | TRBV13 | . | TRBJ2-5 | TRBD2
CAGGRGTDTQYF | TGTGCCGGAGGCCGGGGGACAGATACGCAGTATTTT | TRBV30 | . | TRBJ2-3 | .
CASSSDRNSPLHF | TGTGCCAGCAGCTCGGACAGGAATTCACCCCTCCACTTT | TRBV7-6 | . | TRBJ1-6 | TRBD1
CAWAGQGNQPQHF | TGTGCCTGGGCGGGACAGGGTAATCAGCCCCAGCATTTT | TRBV30 | . | TRBJ1-5 | TRBD1
CASSLHRNTEAFF | TGTGCCAGCAGCTTACACAGGAACACTGAAGCTTTCTTT | TRBV7-9 | . | TRBJ1-1 | .
CASSQDQGSNQPQHF | TGCGCCAGCAGCCAAGACCAGGGTAGCAATCAGCCCCAGCATTTT | TRBV4-1 | once | TRBJ1-5 | .
CASSRVVTEAFF | TGTGCCAGCAGCCGGGTTGTGACTGAAGCTTTCTTT | TRBV11-2 | . | TRBJ1-1 | .
CAWSRAGTPGELFF | TGTGCCTGGAGTAGGGCAGGGACACCCGGGGAGCTGTTTTTT | TRBV30 | . | TRBJ2-2 | .
CASSQDQGTDTQYF | TGCGCCAGCAGCCAAGATCAGGGCACAGATACGCAGTATTTT | TRBV4-3 | . | TRBJ2-3 | .
CSVNHRGNTEAFF | TGCAGCGTTAACCATAGGGGGAACACTGAAGCTTTCTTT | TRBV29-1 | . | TRBJ1-1 | .
CASSFSNTEAFF | TGTGCCAGCAGTTTCAGTAACACTGAAGCTTTCTTT | TRBV27 | . | TRBJ1-1 | .
CASSEVDRGTEAFF | TGTGCCAGCAGTGAGGTCGACAGGGGAACTGAAGCTTTCTTT | TRBV6-1 | . | TRBJ1-1 | TRBD1
CASSLTQGTEAFF | TGTGCCAGCAGCTTAACACAGGGTACTGAAGCTTTCTTT | TRBV7-6 | . | TRBJ1-1 | .
CATSRDSMVAYQFF | TGTGCCACCAGCAGAGATAGCATGGTAGCCTACCAGTTCTTC | TRBV15 | . | TRBJ2-1 | .
CASSSGQASYEQYF | TGTGCCAGCTCATCAGGACAGGCCTCCTACGAGCAGTACTTC | TRBV18 | . | TRBJ2-7 | TRBD1
CSAVGQGGPEAFF | TGCAGCGCCGTGGGACAGGGGGGCCCTGAAGCTTTCTTT | TRBV29-1 | . | TRBJ1-1 | TRBD1
CATSRDFWRGADNEQFF | TGTGCCACCAGCAGAGATTTTTGGCGGGGGGCCGACAATGAGCAGTTCTTC | TRBV15 | . | TRBJ2-1 | TRBD2
CASSLSGQETQYF | TGTGCCAGCAGCTTATCAGGGCAAGAGACCCAGTACTTC | TRBV7-8 | . | TRBJ2-5 | .
CASSYRTGTEAFF | TGTGCCAGCAGTTATAGAACCGGGACAGAAGCTTTCTTT | TRBV6-5 | . | TRBJ1-1 | .
CASSDPQGNLYEQYF | TGTGCCAGCAGTGATCCGCAGGGAAACCTTTACGAGCAGTACTTC | TRBV25-1 | . | TRBJ2-7 | .
CASSPIPQGGYEAFF | TGCGCCAGCAGTCCGATCCCGCAGGGGGGATATGAAGCTTTCTTT | TRBV4-1 | . | TRBJ1-1 | TRBD1
CASRPRGNNSPLHF | TGTGCCAGCAGACCCCGGGGGAATAATTCACCCCTCCACTTT | TRBV13 | medium-sized | TRBJ1-6 | .
CASGPGQGPVGGYTF | TGTGCTAGTGGTCCGGGACAGGGGCCCGTTGGGGGCTACACCTTC | TRBV12-5 | few | TRBJ1-2 | TRBD1
CASSLATAWPNPYEQYF | TGTGCCAGCAGCTTAGCCACAGCATGGCCTAACCCCTACGAGCAGTACTTC | TRBV7-2 | . | TRBJ2-7 | .
CAWSGSSNHPQHF | TGTGCCTGGAGCGGCAGTAGCAATCATCCCCAGCATTTT | TRBV30 | . | TRBJ1-5 | .
CASSDTGSGANVLTF | TGTGCCAGCAGTGATACGGGCTCTGGGGCCAACGTCCTGACTTTC | TRBV6-4 | . | TRBJ2-6 | .
CAISESGSAGGGETQYF | TGTGCCATCAGTGAGTCGGGTTCGGCGGGAGGAGGAGAGACCCAGTACTTC | TRBV10-3 | . | TRBJ2-5 | TRBD2
CAWSRQGAGELFF | TGTGCCTGGAGCCGACAGGGGGCCGGGGAGCTGTTTTTT | TRBV30 | . | TRBJ2-2 | TRBD1
CATAPYSAYQETQYF | TGTGCCACCGCACCTTATTCAGCGTACCAAGAGACCCAGTACTTC | TRBV6-5 | once | TRBJ2-5 | .
CASSYSLAGAGETQYF | TGTGCCAGCAGTTACTCCCTAGCGGGAGCGGGGGAGACCCAGTACTTC | TRBV6-5 | few | TRBJ2-5 | TRBD2
CAWSRNMNTEAFF | TGTGCCTGGAGCCGAAACATGAACACTGAAGCTTTCTTT | TRBV30 | . | TRBJ1-1 | .
CASSYSRQGGETQYF | TGTGCCAGCAGTTACTCCCGACAGGGGGGGGAGACCCAGTACTTC | TRBV6-6 | few | TRBJ2-5 | TRBD1
CASSLSWRRGQPQHF | TGTGCCAGCAGTTTATCGTGGCGGCGGGGTCAGCCCCAGCATTTT | TRBV27 | . | TRBJ1-5 | .
CAWSRAKGYTEAFF | TGTGCCTGGAGTAGGGCAAAGGGGTACACTGAAGCTTTCTTT | TRBV30 | few | TRBJ1-1 | .
CASSQAPGLEAFF | TGCGCCAGCAGCCAAGCCCCGGGGTTGGAAGCTTTCTTT | TRBV4-3 | . | TRBJ1-1 | .
CASSQGTGQRGYEQYF | TGCGCCAGCAGCCAAGGAACCGGACAGCGGGGGTACGAGCAGTACTTC | TRBV4-3 | . | TRBJ2-7 | TRBD2
CAWSESGGSGNTIYF | TGTGCCTGGAGTGAATCCGGGGGCTCTGGAAACACCATATATTTT | TRBV30 | . | TRBJ1-3 | .
CASSEPGADTEAFF | TGTGCCAGCAGTGAACCAGGGGCCGACACTGAAGCTTTCTTT | TRBV2 | . | TRBJ1-1 | .
CSTQTLGSTEAFF | TGCAGCACACAGACACTTGGGAGCACTGAAGCTTTCTTT | TRBV29-1 | . | TRBJ1-1 | .